This T cell receptor (beta chain) emerged from a study of T cell clusters in autoimmune cytopenias. Study results and caveats: Primary autoimmune cytopenia patients seemingly lacked the physiological T cell clusters found in healthy donors.

Multiplex touch-down PCR amplified TRB using TRB-A and TRB-B pools in one tube. TCRdb re-called the multiplex PCR reads; every CDR3 protein appears as one record, without DNA. The sample data list under 6,500 distinct CDR3 sequences. This CDR3 spans 14 amino acids. TRB was amplified from about 270 ng of peripheral blood genomic DNA per sample. Concerning this clonotype: Antigen: not known.

The same sample was also used in a study of T cell repertoires in aging, cancer and after chemotherapy. As that study records: Six age groups, ranging from 30 or younger to 70 or older, included the donors. Loss of evenness, beyond lost richness, contributed to age-related TCR diversity decline in cancer patients. Immunological memory after chemotherapy cannot be judged from the repertoire data.

The TCR sequence derives from a human donor in good health. The rearrangement uses TRBV12-3 or TRBV12-4 and TRBJ2-7; TCRdb proposes TRBD2, but this gene call is untestable without DNA. Sample: peripheral blood. The CDR3 here is CASSPGLAADEQYF.